A selection of T cell receptor beta chains follows, all from one sample in a study of T cell responses to AZD1222 COVID-19 vaccine. The method was immunoSEQ multiplex PCR; TCRdb's version includes in-frame clones alone and lacks a portion of them. Of approximately 90,000 clones listed, approximately 94% are singletons. Sample: peripheral blood, taken on day 0 of AZD1222 vaccination. The receptors were gathered from an adult in good health. Each CDR3 is given with its conserved first and last residue. Fields, in order: D gene, V gene, clone size, CDR3 length, J gene, CDR3 protein, CDR3 DNA. The D gene is left open where the match is weak. Clone size is shown for a subset of rows, as once, few, many or a class of expanded clone.

.	TRBV4-3	.	17	TRBJ1-4	CASSQAPRTLSWEKLFF	TGCGCCAGCAGCCAAGCCCCTAGGACCTTAAGCTGGGAAAAACTGTTTTTT
.	TRBV5-5	.	15	TRBJ1-2	CASSLEGPRNYGYTF	TGTGCCAGCAGCTTGGAAGGGCCGAGGAACTATGGCTACACCTTC
TRBD2	TRBV7-7	few	15	TRBJ2-5	CASSSGTSGEETQYF	TGTGCCAGCAGCTCCGGGACTAGCGGGGAAGAGACCCAGTACTTC
.	TRBV18	.	14	TRBJ2-5	CASSPSFKRETQYF	TGTGCCAGCTCACCATCCTTCAAGAGGGAGACCCAGTACTTC
.	TRBV6-5	.	12	TRBJ2-7	CASSPSRHEQYF	TGTGCCAGCAGTCCATCCCGCCACGAGCAGTACTTC
.	TRBV3-1/TRBV3-2	.	16	TRBJ1-4	CASSQGGARRNEKLFF	TGTGCCAGCAGCCAAGGTGGGGCGAGGAGAAATGAAAAACTGTTTTTT
TRBD2	TRBV4-3	.	18	TRBJ2-7	CASSQSTLAGRNTYEQYF	TGCGCCAGCAGCCAATCCACCCTAGCGGGGAGAAATACCTACGAGCAGTACTTC
.	TRBV3-1/TRBV3-2	.	16	TRBJ2-1	CASSQDGTSSTHEQFF	TGTGCCAGCAGCCAAGACGGGACCTCCTCCACTCATGAGCAGTTCTTC
.	TRBV6-5	.	14	TRBJ2-1	CASSSRGGNNEQFF	TGTGCCAGCAGCTCGCGAGGGGGGAACAATGAGCAGTTCTTC
TRBD1	TRBV5-1	.	15	TRBJ2-7	CASSSVDRGTYEQYF	TGCGCCAGCAGCTCGGTGGACAGGGGGACCTACGAGCAGTACTTC
TRBD1	TRBV6-5	.	15	TRBJ1-5	CASSSLTGGGQPQHF	TGTGCCAGCAGCTCGCTGACAGGGGGCGGACAGCCCCAGCATTTT
.	TRBV14	.	13	TRBJ1-4	CASSPDFGEKLFF	TGTGCCAGCAGCCCTGATTTTGGTGAAAAACTGTTTTTT
TRBD1	TRBV7-9	.	13	TRBJ1-5	CASSSGQGQPQHF	TGTGCCAGCAGCTCGGGACAGGGGCAGCCCCAGCATTTT
.	TRBV20-1	.	11	TRBJ2-7	CSGSGREEQYF	TGCAGTGGTTCCGGTCGGGAAGAGCAGTACTTC
TRBD1	TRBV5-4	.	14	TRBJ2-3	CASSFEATGDTQYF	TGTGCCAGCAGCTTCGAAGCGACAGGGGATACGCAGTATTTT
.	TRBV5-1	.	14	TRBJ1-1	CASRLRTLNTEAFF	TGCGCCAGCAGGCTTAGGACACTGAACACTGAAGCTTTCTTT
.	TRBV3-1/TRBV3-2	.	17	TRBJ1-2	CASSQRMRFKSNYGYTF	TGTGCCAGCAGCCAAAGAATGAGGTTCAAGTCTAACTATGGCTACACCTTC
.	TRBV4-2	.	16	TRBJ2-7	CASSQGVLARPGEQYF	TGTGCCAGCAGCCAAGGCGTCTTGGCGAGGCCAGGGGAGCAGTACTTC
TRBD2	TRBV3-1/TRBV3-2	.	15	TRBJ2-1	CASSQDMVAGNEQFF	TGTGCCAGCAGCCAAGATATGGTAGCGGGTAATGAGCAGTTCTTC
.	TRBV19	.	13	TRBJ1-2	CASSLGQTGGYTF	TGTGCCAGTAGTCTCGGACAGACAGGTGGCTACACCTTC
.	TRBV7-8	.	14	TRBJ1-1	CASSLYNAVTEAFF	TGTGCCAGCAGCTTATATAATGCGGTGACAGAAGCTTTCTTT
TRBD1	TRBV2	.	13	TRBJ1-5	CASLDRGNQPQHF	TGTGCCAGTCTTGACAGGGGGAATCAGCCCCAGCATTTT
.	TRBV11-2	many	16	TRBJ1-2	CASSLEGSWRDYGYTF	TGTGCCAGCAGCTTAGAAGGTTCATGGAGGGACTATGGCTACACCTTC
.	TRBV9	.	15	TRBJ2-1	CASSVGLETYNEQFF	TGTGCCAGCAGCGTAGGACTAGAGACCTACAATGAGCAGTTCTTC
.	TRBV2	.	12	TRBJ2-7	CASSVLDYEQYF	TGTGCCAGCAGTGTTCTGGACTACGAGCAGTACTTC
TRBD1	TRBV4-3	.	19	TRBJ1-1	CASSRRTGGPSSLNTEAFF	TGCGCCAGCAGCCGGAGGACAGGGGGACCCTCATCTCTGAACACTGAAGCTTTCTTT
.	TRBV5-1	.	13	TRBJ1-1	CASSLEGDSEAFF	TGCGCCAGCAGCTTGGAGGGAGACAGTGAAGCTTTCTTT
TRBD2	TRBV19	.	15	TRBJ2-7	CASSTGGTTSYEQYF	TGTGCCAGTAGTACGGGTGGGACTACGTCCTACGAGCAGTACTTC
TRBD2	TRBV19	.	18	TRBJ2-1	CASSIDVGLAPGVVEQFF	TGTGCCAGTAGTATAGATGTAGGACTAGCGCCCGGGGTGGTTGAGCAGTTCTTC
.	TRBV30	.	17	TRBJ1-3	CAWDRGTPGESGNTIYF	TGTGCCTGGGACCGTGGGACTCCCGGGGAGTCTGGAAACACCATATATTTT
TRBD2	TRBV18	few	15	TRBJ2-1	CASSRSGGGNNEQFF	TGTGCCAGCTCCCGGTCTGGCGGGGGGAACAATGAGCAGTTCTTC
.	TRBV10-3	.	14	TRBJ1-2	CAISGQGPDYGYTF	TGTGCCATCAGTGGCCAGGGTCCGGACTATGGCTACACCTTC
.	TRBV7-9	.	12	TRBJ1-6	CASTTVRSPLHF	TGTGCCAGCACTACAGTGAGGTCACCCCTCCACTTT
.	TRBV2	.	12	TRBJ2-1	CASSEASANGFF	TGTGCCAGCAGTGAAGCTAGCGCAAACGGGTTCTTC
.	TRBV3-1/TRBV3-2	.	13	TRBJ2-7	CASSQERLYEQYF	TGTGCCAGCAGCCAAGAGCGCCTCTACGAGCAGTACTTC
.	TRBV30	.	13	TRBJ1-1	CAWTGGRSTEAFF	TGTGCCTGGACGGGGGGGAGATCCACTGAAGCTTTCTTT
TRBD1	TRBV6-5	.	13	TRBJ1-6	CASRGQGHSPLHF	TGTGCCAGCAGGGGACAGGGTCATTCACCCCTCCACTTT
.	TRBV5-1	.	12	TRBJ2-7	CASSLVGGEQYF	TGCGCCAGCAGCTTGGTAGGGGGCGAGCAGTACTTC
TRBD1	TRBV5-1	.	16	TRBJ1-2	CASSLNSGTGTDGYTF	TGCGCCAGCAGCTTGAATTCGGGGACAGGGACTGATGGCTACACCTTC
TRBD1	TRBV15	.	16	TRBJ2-3	CATSRYGQGDTDTQYF	TGTGCCACCAGCAGATACGGACAGGGAGACACAGATACGCAGTATTTT
.	TRBV3-1/TRBV3-2	.	16	TRBJ2-1	CASSQGKGGQLNEQFF	TGTGCCAGCAGCCAAGGAAAGGGGGGCCAACTCAATGAGCAGTTCTTC
.	TRBV24-1	few	12	TRBJ2-5	CATRDFSETQYF	TGTGCCACCAGGGACTTTTCAGAGACCCAGTACTTC
TRBD2	TRBV19	once	15	TRBJ2-3	CASTTTSGGADTQYF	TGTGCCAGTACCACGACTAGCGGGGGGGCAGATACGCAGTATTTT
TRBD1	TRBV19	.	10	TRBJ1-1	CASVQGDTFF	TGTGCCAGCGTACAGGGGGACACTTTCTTT
.	TRBV19	.	15	TRBJ1-1	CASSIIGGRGTEAFF	TGTGCCAGTAGTATAATTGGGGGGCGAGGCACTGAAGCTTTCTTT
TRBD2	TRBV11-2	.	16	TRBJ2-5	CASSPPTSLGWETQYF	TGTGCCAGCAGCCCGCCGACTAGCTTGGGCTGGGAGACCCAGTACTTC
.	TRBV19	.	14	TRBJ1-1	CASSRDPGNTEAFF	TGTGCCAGTAGCCGCGACCCAGGGAACACTGAAGCTTTCTTT
TRBD2	TRBV27	.	21	TRBJ2-3	CASRREPGLAGVPSRADTQYF	TGTGCCAGCAGACGCGAACCGGGACTAGCGGGAGTACCCAGTAGGGCAGATACGCAGTATTTT
.	TRBV5-6	.	13	TRBJ1-2	CASSMWALSGYTF	TGTGCCAGCAGCATGTGGGCCTTAAGTGGCTACACCTTC
.	TRBV15	.	14	TRBJ1-5	CATSRGLTNQPQHF	TGTGCCACCAGCAGAGGTTTGACTAATCAGCCCCAGCATTTT
.	TRBV28	.	12	TRBJ2-3	CASSSDRDTQYF	TGTGCCAGCAGTTCCGATCGGGATACGCAGTATTTT
.	TRBV27	.	16	TRBJ1-5	CASSRRGGVDNQPQHF	TGTGCCAGCAGTAGGAGGGGGGGGGTGGATAATCAGCCCCAGCATTTT
.	TRBV21-1	.	13	TRBJ2-5	CASRPGHQETQYF	TGTGCCAGCAGGCCGGGACACCAAGAGACCCAGTACTTC
.	TRBV9	few	13	TRBJ2-1	CASSKEIGNEQFF	TGTGCCAGCAGTAAAGAGATTGGGAATGAGCAGTTCTTC
.	TRBV19	many	15	TRBJ2-4	CASSTHGTGKNIQYF	TGTGCCAGTAGTACCCACGGGACTGGCAAAAACATTCAGTACTTC